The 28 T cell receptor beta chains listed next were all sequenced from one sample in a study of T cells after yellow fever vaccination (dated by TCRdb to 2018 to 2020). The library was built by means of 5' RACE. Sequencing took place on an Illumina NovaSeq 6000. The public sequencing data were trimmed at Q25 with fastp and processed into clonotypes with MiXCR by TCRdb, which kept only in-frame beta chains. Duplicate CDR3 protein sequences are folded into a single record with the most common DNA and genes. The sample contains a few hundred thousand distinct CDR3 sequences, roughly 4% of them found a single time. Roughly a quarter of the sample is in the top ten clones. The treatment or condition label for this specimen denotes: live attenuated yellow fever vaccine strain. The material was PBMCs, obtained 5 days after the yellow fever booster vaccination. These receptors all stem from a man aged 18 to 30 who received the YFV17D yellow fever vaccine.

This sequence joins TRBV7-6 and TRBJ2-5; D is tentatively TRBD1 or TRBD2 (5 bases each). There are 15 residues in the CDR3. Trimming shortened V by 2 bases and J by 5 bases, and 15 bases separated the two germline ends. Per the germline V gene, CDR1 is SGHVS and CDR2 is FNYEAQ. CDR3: CASSLRQGEGETQYF. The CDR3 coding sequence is TGTGCCAGCAGCTTACGCCAGGGTGAGGGCGAGACCCAGTACTTC.

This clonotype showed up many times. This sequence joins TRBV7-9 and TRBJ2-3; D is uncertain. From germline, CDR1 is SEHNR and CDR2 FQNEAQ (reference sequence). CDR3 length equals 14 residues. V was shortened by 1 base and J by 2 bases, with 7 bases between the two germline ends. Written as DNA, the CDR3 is TGTGCCAGCAGCTTAGTTTTTATCACAGATACGCAGTATTTT. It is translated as CASSLVFITDTQYF.

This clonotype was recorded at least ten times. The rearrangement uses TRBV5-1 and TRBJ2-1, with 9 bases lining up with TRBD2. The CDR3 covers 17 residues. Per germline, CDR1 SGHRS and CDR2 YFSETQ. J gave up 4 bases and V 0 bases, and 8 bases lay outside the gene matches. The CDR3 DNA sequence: TGCGCCAGCAGCTTGGCCGGTTTAGCGGGAGCGTACAATGAGCAGTTCTTC. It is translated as CASSLAGLAGAYNEQFF.

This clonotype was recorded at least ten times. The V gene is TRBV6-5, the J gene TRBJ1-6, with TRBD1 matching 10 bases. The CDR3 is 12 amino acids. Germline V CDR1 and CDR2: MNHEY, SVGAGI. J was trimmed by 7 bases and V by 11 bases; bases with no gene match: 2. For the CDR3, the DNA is TGTGCCGGGACAGGGGAAAATTCACCCCTCCACTTT. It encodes CAGTGENSPLHF.

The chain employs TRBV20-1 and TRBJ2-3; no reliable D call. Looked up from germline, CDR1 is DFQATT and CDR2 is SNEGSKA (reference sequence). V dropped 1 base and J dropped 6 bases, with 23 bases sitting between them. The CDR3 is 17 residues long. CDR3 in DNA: TGCAGTGCTAGAGTTCTTGAGTCTTGGGTGCCGATGGATACGCAGTATTTT. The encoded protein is CSARVLESWVPMDTQYF.

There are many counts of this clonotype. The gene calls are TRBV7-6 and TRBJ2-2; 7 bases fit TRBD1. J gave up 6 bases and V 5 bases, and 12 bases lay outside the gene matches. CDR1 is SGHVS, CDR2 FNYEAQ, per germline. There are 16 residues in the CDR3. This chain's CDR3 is CASSRGRPPMAGELFF. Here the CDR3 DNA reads TGTGCCAGCAGCAGGGGGCGGCCGCCAATGGCCGGGGAGCTGTTTTTT.

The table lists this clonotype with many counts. For the CDR3, the DNA is TGTGCCAGCAGCCTCGAGGGGGCCAGACGAACATCCGGGGAGCTGTTTTTT. Its translation is CASSLEGARRTSGELFF. This chain joins TRBV6-2 or TRBV6-3 and TRBJ2-2; TRBD1 agrees at 7 bases. The CDR3 length is 17 residues. Germline V lookup: CDR1 MNHEY, CDR2 SVGEGT. Unmatched junction bases numbered 16, after V lost 6 bases and J lost 6 bases.

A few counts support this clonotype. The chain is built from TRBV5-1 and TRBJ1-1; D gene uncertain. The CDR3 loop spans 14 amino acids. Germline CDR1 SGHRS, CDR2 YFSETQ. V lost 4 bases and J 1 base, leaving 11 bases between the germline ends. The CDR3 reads CASSPGRGNTEAFF. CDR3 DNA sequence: TGCGCCAGCAGCCCCGGGAGAGGGAACACTGAAGCTTTCTTT.

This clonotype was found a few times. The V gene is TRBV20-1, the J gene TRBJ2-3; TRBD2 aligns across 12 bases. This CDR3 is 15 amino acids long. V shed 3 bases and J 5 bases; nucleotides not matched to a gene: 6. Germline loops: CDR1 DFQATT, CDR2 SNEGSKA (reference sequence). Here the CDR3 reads CSASRLAGAVDTQYF. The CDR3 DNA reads TGCAGTGCTAGTCGACTAGCGGGGGCGGTAGATACGCAGTATTTT.

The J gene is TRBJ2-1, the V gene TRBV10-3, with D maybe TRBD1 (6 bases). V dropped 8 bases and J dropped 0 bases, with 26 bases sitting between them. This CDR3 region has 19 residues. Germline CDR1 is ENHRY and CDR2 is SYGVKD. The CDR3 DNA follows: TGTGCCATCCGAGACTCAGGGGCTACCGAACTCAGCTCCTACAATGAGCAGTTCTTC. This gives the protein CAIRDSGATELSSYNEQFF.

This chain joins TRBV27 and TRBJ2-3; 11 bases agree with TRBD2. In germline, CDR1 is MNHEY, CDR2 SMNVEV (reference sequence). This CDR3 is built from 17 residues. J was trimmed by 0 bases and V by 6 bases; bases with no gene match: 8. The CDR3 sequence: CASSPIGTSGSTDTQYF. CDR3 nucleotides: TGTGCCAGCAGCCCTATCGGGACTAGCGGAAGCACAGATACGCAGTATTTT.

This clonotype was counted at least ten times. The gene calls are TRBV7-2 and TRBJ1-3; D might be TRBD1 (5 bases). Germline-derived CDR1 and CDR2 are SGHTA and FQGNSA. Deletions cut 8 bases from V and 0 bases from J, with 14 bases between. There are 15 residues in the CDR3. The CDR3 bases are TGTGCCAGCCGTACAGACAGTTACTCTGGAAACACCATATATTTT. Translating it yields CASRTDSYSGNTIYF. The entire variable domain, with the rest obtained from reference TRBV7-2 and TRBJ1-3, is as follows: GAGVSQSPSNKVTEKGKDVELRCDPISGHTALYWYRQSLGQGLEFLIYFQGNSAPDKSGLPSDRFSAERTGGSVSTLTIQRTQQEDSAVYLCASRTDSYSGNTIYFGEGSWLTVV.

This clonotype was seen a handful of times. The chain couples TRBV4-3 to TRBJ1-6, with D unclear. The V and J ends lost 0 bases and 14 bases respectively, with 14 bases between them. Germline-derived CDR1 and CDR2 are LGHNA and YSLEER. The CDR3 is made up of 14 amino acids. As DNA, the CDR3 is TGCGCCAGCAGCCAAGAACTGGGTTCGAGAGCCCTCCACTTT. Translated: CASSQELGSRALHF.

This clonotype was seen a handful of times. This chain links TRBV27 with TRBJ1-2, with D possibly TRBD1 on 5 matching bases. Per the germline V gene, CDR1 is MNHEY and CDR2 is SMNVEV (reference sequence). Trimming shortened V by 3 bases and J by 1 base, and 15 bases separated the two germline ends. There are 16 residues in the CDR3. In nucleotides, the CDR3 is TGTGCCAGCAGTTTGGAGGGGCCCAAGTTTAACTATGGCTACACCTTC. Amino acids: CASSLEGPKFNYGYTF.

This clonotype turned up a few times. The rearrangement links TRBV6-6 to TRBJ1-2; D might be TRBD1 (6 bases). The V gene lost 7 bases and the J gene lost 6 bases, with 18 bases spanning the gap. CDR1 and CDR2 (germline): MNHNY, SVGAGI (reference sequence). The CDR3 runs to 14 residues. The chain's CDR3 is CASTKGGVADGYTF. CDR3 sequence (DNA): TGTGCCAGCACCAAAGGGGGGGTAGCGGATGGCTACACCTTC.

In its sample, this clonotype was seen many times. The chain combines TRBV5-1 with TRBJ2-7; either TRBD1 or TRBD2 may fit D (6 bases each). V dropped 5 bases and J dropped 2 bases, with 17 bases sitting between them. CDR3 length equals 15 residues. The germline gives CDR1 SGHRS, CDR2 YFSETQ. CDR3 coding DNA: TGCGCCAGCAGTTGGGGGGCAGGGGAGGCCTACGAGCAGTACGTC. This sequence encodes CASSWGAGEAYEQYV.

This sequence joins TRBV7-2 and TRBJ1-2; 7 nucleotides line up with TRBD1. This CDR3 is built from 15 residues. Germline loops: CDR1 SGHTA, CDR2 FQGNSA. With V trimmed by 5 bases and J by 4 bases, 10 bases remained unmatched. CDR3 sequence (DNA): TGTGCCAGCAGCGGAGCGGGCAGGGGGTTCTATGGCTACACCTTC. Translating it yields CASSGAGRGFYGYTF.

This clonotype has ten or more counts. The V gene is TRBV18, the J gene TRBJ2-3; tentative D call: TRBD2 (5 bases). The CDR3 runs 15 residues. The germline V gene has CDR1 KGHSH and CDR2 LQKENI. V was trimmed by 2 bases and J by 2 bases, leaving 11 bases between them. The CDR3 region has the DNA TGTGCCAGCTCACCATTAAGCGGAACCACAGATACGCAGTATTTT. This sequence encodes CASSPLSGTTDTQYF.

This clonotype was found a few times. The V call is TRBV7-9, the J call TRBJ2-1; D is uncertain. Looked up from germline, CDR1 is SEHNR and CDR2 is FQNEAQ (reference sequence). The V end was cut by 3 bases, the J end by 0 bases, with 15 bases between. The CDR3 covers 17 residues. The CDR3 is CASSFVGGPYSYNEQFF. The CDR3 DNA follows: TGTGCCAGCAGCTTCGTTGGTGGGCCGTACTCCTACAATGAGCAGTTCTTC.

The CDR3 is CTSSQAPYEQYV. CDR3 DNA sequence: TGCACCAGCAGCCAGGCCCCCTACGAGCAGTACGTC. The V gene is TRBV1, the J gene TRBJ2-7; the table assigns TRBD2, which was not confirmed against the DNA. TRBV1 is deemed a pseudogene. This CDR3 is built from 12 residues.

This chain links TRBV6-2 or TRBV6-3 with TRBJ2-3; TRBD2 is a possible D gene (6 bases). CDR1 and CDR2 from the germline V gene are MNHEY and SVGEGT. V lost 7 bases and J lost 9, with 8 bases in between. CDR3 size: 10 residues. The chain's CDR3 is CASMGRTQYF. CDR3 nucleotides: TGTGCCAGCATGGGGAGGACGCAGTATTTT.

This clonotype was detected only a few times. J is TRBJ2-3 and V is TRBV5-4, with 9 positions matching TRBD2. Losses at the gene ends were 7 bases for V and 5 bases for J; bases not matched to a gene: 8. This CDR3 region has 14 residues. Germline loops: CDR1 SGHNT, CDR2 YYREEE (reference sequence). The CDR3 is CASAGGGSQDTQYF. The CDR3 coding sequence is TGTGCCAGCGCGGGGGGGGGCTCTCAAGATACGCAGTATTTT.

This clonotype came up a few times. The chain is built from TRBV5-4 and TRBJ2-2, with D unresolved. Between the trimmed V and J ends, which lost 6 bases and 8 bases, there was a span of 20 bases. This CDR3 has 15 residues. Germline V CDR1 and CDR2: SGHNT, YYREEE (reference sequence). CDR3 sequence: CASISRPHSEGELFF. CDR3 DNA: TGTGCCAGCATCTCACGGCCCCATTCCGAGGGGGAGCTGTTTTTT.

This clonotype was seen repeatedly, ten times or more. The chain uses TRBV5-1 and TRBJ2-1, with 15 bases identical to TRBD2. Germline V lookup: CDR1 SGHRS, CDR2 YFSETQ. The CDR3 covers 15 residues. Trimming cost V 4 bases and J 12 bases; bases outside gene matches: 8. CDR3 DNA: TGCGCCAGCAGCCTGGGACTAGCGGGGGGCCGTGTGCAGTTCTTC. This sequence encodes CASSLGLAGGRVQFF.

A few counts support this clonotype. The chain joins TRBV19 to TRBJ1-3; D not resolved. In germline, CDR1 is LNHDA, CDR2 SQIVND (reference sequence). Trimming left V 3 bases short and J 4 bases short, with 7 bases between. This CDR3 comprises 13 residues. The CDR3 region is CASSISPGNTIYF. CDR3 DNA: TGTGCCAGTAGTATCTCGCCCGGAAACACCATATATTTT.

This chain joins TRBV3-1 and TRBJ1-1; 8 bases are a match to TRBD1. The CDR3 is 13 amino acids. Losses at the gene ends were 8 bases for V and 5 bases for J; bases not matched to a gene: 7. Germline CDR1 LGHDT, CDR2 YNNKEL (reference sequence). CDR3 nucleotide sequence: TGTGCCAGCGGGGCACAGGGGGGGACTGAAGCTTTCTTT. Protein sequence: CASGAQGGTEAFF.

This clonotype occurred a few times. This chain's CDR3 is CASSKAAGFNQPQHF. Here the CDR3 DNA reads TGTGCCAGCAGTAAAGCCGCAGGGTTCAATCAGCCCCAGCATTTT. The genes are TRBV6-4 and TRBJ1-5, with a tentative D call TRBD1 (5 bases). The length of the CDR3 is 15 residues. CDR1 and CDR2 from the germline V gene are MRHNA and SNTAGT. V was cut by 5 bases and J by 3 bases, with 14 bases left in between.

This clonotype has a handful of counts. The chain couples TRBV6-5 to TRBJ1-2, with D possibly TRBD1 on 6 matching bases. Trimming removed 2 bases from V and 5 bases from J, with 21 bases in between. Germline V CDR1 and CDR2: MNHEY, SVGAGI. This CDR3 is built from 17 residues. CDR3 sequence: CASSYNFGQGRLYGYTF. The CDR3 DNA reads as TGTGCCAGCAGTTACAACTTCGGGCAGGGGCGCCTTTATGGCTACACCTTC.